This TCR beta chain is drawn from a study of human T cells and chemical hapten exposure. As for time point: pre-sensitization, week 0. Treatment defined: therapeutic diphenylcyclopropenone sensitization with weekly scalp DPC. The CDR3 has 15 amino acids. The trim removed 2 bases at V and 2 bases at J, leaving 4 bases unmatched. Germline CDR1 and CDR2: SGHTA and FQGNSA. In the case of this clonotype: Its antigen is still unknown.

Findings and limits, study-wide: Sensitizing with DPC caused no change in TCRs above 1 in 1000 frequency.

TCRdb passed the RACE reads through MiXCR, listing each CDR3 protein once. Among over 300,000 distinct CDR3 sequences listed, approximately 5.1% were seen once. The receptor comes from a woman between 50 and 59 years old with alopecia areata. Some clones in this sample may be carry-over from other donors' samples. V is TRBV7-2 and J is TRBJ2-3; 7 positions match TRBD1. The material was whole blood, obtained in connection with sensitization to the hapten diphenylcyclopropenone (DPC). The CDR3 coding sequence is TGTGCCAGCAGCTTAAAGACAGGGTACACAGATACGCAGTATTTT. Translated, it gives CASSLKTGYTDTQYF.